This T cell receptor beta chain was identified during a study of Graves' ophthalmopathy and Graves' hyperthyroidism. This clonotype was observed at least ten times. The CDR3 has 15 residues. Germline values: CDR1 DFQATT, CDR2 SNEGSKA (reference sequence). Germline trimming cut 1 base from V and 5 bases from J; bases unmatched to any gene: 6. Orbital computed tomography, together with clinical symptoms, serum thyroxine, TRAb and thyroid ultrasound, was used for diagnosis. From RNA, the CDR3 regions of TCR beta chains were amplified and sequenced. First-round RT-PCR employed HTBI primers, with a second-round multiplex PCR after it. TCRdb re-called the multiplex PCR reads through MiXCR, storing one row per CDR3 protein. The sample lists some 350,000 distinct CDR3 sequences, roughly 17% occurring once.

The specimen sequenced was peripheral blood. The chain has TRBV20-1 and TRBJ2-7; 12 bases line up with TRBD2. The clonotype comes from an adult woman with stable Graves' hyperthyroidism. The CDR3 region is CSARGPSGRAHEQYF. The CDR3 coding sequence is TGCAGTGCTAGAGGGCCTAGCGGGAGGGCCCACGAGCAGTACTTC.